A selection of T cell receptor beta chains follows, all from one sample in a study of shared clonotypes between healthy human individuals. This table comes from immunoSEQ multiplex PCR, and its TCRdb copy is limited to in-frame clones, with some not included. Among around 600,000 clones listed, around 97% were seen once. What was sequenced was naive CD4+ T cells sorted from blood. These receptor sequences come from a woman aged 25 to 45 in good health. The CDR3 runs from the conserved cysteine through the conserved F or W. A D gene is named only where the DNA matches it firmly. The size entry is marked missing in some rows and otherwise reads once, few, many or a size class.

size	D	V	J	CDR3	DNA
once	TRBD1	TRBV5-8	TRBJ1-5	CASSPGQGRQPQHF	TGTGCCAGCAGCCCGGGACAGGGCCGCCAGCCCCAGCATTTT
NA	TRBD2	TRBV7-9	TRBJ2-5	CASSLGGTSGSLETQYF	TGTGCCAGCAGCTTAGGGGGTACTAGCGGGAGTTTAGAGACCCAGTACTTC
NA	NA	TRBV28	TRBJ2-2	CASKGSVGVTGELFF	TGTGCCAGCAAAGGGAGCGTCGGGGTCACCGGGGAGCTGTTTTTT
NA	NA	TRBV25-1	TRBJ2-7	CASSDGTAHSYEQYF	TGTGCCAGCAGTGACGGGACCGCTCACTCCTACGAGCAGTACTTC
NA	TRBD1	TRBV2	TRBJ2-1	CASRQPGTGRFDEQFF	TGTGCCAGCAGGCAGCCCGGGACAGGGCGGTTCGATGAGCAGTTCTTC
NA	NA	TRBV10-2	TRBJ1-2	CASSESQKANYGYTF	TGCGCCAGCAGTGAGTCTCAGAAAGCTAACTATGGCTACACCTTC
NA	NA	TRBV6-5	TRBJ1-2	CASSHGRPWGYGYTF	TGTGCCAGCAGTCATGGACGGCCTTGGGGCTATGGCTACACCTTC
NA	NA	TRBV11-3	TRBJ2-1	CASSLTGSTYNEQFF	TGTGCCAGCAGCTTAACAGGGTCGACCTACAATGAGCAGTTCTTC
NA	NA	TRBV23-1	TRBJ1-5	CASSPTGDLHSNQPQHF	TGCGCCAGCAGTCCCACAGGAGATCTTCATAGCAATCAGCCCCAGCATTTT
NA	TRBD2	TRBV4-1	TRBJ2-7	CASSQSSGSSGEQYF	TGCGCCAGCAGCCAATCTAGCGGGAGTTCGGGCGAGCAGTACTTC
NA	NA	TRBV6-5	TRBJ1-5	CASSTDSRDQPQHF	TGTGCCAGCAGCACGGACAGTCGCGATCAGCCCCAGCATTTT
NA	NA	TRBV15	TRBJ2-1	CATSRDGRNNEQFF	TGTGCCACCAGCAGAGATGGACGAAACAATGAGCAGTTCTTC
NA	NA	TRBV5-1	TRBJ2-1	CASSTGDVDNEQFF	TGCGCCAGCAGCACGGGGGACGTAGACAATGAGCAGTTCTTC
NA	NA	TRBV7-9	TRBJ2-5	CASSSGWGTSTQYF	TGTGCCAGCAGCTCCGGTTGGGGTACTTCGACCCAGTACTTC
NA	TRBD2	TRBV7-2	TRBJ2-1	CASSLVASGRNEQFF	TGTGCCAGCAGCTTAGTGGCTAGCGGGAGAAATGAGCAGTTCTTC
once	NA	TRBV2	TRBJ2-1	CARSDTTSSRQFF	TGTGCCAGAAGTGATACGACTAGTAGTAGGCAGTTCTTC